The 2 T cell receptor beta chains in this list originate from one sample, sequenced in a study of beta chain features in type 1 diabetes. Since all of the isolated RNA was reverse transcribed, expressed TCRB transcripts were what got sequenced. Method: immunoSEQ multiplex PCR; TCRdb's copy keeps in-frame clones and lacks some. The sample has 25,000 to 30,000 clones, roughly two thirds seen once. Study-level findings and limits: Significant though moderate, a shortening of TCRB CDR3s appeared in all four CD4+ subsets of Type 1 diabetes patients.

Their specific antigens are unknown. Sequences were obtained from Tregs from blood. These TCRs come from a woman in her twenties or thirties with type 1 diabetes.

The chain recombines TRBV5-1 with TRBJ2-7; D perhaps matches TRBD1 (6 bases). The CDR3 is made up of 13 amino acids. From germline, CDR1 is SGHRS and CDR2 YFSETQ. The V gene lost 4 bases and the J gene lost 1 base, with 9 bases spanning the gap. CDR3 coding DNA: TGCGCCAGCAGCACAACAGGGTCCTACGAGCAGTACTTC. It specifies CASSTTGSYEQYF.

The chain employs TRBV10-3 and TRBJ2-5; D remains ambiguous. CDR3 length equals 14 residues. Per germline, CDR1 ENHRY and CDR2 SYGVKD. V dropped 2 bases and J dropped 5 bases, with 12 bases sitting between them. The CDR3: CAISETPESETQYF. The CDR3 DNA is TGTGCCATCAGTGAGACCCCGGAGTCGGAGACCCAGTACTTC.